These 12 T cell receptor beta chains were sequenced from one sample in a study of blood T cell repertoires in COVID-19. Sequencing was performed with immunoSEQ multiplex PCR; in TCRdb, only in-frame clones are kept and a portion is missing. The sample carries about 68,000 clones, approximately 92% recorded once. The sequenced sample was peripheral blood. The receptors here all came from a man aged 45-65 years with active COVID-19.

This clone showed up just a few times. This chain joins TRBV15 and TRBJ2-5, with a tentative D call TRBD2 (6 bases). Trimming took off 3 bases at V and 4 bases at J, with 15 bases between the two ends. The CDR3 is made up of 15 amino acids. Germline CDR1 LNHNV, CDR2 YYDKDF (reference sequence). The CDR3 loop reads CATSSGSMGGETQYF. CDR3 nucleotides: TGTGCCACCAGCAGTGGGTCAATGGGGGGAGAGACCCAGTACTTC. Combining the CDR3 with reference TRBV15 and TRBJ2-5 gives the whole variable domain DAMVIQNPRYQVTQFGKPVTLSCSQTLNHNVMYWYQQKSSQAPKLLFHYYDKDFNNEADTPDNFQSRRPNTSFCFLDIRSPGLGDTAMYLCATSSGSMGGETQYFGPGTRLLVL.

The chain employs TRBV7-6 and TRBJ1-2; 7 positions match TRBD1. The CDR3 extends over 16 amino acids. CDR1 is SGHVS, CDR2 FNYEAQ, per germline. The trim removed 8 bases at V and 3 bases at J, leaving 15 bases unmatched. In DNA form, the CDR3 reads TGTGCCAGCGGAAATCACGGGATAGGACAGGACTATGGCTACACCTTC. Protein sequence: CASGNHGIGQDYGYTF.

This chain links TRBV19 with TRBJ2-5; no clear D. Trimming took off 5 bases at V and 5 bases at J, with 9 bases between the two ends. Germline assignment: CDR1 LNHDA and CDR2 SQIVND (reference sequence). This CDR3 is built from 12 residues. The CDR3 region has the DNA TGTGCCAGTAGTTTCCGCGCGGAGACCCAGTACTTC. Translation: CASSFRAETQYF.

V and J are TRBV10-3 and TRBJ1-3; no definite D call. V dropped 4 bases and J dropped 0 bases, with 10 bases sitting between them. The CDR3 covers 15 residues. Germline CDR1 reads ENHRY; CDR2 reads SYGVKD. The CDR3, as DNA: TGTGCCATCAGTGGCCAGGCCTTCTCTGGAAACACCATATATTTT. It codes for CAISGQAFSGNTIYF.

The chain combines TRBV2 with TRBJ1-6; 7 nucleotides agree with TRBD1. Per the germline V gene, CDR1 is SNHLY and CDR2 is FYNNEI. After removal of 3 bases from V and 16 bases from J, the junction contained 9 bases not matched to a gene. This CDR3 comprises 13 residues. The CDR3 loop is CASSESRDRKLHF. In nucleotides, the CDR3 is TGTGCCAGCAGTGAGTCCCGGGACAGAAAACTCCACTTT.

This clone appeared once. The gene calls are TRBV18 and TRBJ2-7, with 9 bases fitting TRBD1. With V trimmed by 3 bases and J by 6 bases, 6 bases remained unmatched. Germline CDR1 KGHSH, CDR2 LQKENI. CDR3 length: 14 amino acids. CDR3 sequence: CASSPYRGPLEQYF. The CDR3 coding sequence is TGTGCCAGCTCACCCTACAGGGGGCCACTCGAGCAGTACTTC.

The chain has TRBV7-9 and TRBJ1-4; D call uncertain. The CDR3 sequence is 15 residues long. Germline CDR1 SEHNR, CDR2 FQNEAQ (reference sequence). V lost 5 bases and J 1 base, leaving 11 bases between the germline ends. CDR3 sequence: CASSPQTGTNEKLFF. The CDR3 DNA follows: TGTGCCAGCAGCCCCCAGACGGGAACTAATGAAAAACTGTTTTTT.

The CDR3 is CASSQGGQGNYGYTF. CDR3 in DNA: TGTGCCAGCAGCCAAGGAGGACAGGGGAACTATGGCTACACCTTC. The gene calls are TRBV3-1 (or the pseudogene TRBV3-2) and TRBJ1-2, with 9 bases matching TRBD1. CDR1 is LGHDT and CDR2 is YNNKEL in the germline V gene (reference sequence). CDR3 length equals 15 residues. With 1 base clipped from V and 2 bases from J, the junction kept 2 bases outside the gene matches.

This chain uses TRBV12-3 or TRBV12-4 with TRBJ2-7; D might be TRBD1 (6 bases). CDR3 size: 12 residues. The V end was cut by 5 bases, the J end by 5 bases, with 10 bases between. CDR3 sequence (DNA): TGTGCCAGCAGTACCAACAGGGACGAGCAGTACTTC. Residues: CASSTNRDEQYF.

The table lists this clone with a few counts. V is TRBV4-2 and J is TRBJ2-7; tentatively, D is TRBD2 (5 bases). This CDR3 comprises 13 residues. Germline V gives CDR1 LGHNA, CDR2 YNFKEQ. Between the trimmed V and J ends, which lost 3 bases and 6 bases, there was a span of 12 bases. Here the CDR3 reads CASSQALGAEQYF. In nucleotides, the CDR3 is TGTGCCAGCAGCCAGGCACTAGGTGCCGAGCAGTACTTC.

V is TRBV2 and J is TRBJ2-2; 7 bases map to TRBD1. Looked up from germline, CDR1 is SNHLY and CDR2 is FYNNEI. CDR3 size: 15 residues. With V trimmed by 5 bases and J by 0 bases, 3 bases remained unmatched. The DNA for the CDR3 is TGTGCCAGCAGTCCCAGGGGGTCGAACACCGGGGAGCTGTTTTTT. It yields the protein CASSPRGSNTGELFF.

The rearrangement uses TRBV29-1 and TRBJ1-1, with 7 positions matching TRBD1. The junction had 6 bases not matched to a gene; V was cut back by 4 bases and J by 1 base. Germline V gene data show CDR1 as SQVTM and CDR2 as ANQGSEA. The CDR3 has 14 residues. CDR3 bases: TGCAGCGTTGTCCCCGGGACAGAGAACACTGAAGCTTTCTTT. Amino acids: CSVVPGTENTEAFF.